This T cell receptor (beta chain) was recorded in a study of read filtering for tumor transcriptome and immune sequencing. Ten or more counts support this clonotype. The germline V gene has CDR1 MDHEN and CDR2 SYDVKM. This CDR3 is 15 amino acids long. The junction had 8 bases not matched to a gene; V was cut back by 5 bases and J by 2 bases. This library used around 400 ng RNA and molecular barcoded adaptors spanning alpha/delta and beta/gamma chains. TCRdb re-derived calls from the reads in MiXCR, one entry per CDR3 protein. This table has about 57,000 distinct CDR3 sequences, 11% to 15% appearing once.

This chain joins TRBV28 and TRBJ2-7, with 8 positions matching TRBD1. The receptor's source is a donor older than 35 with multiple myeloma. The sequencing input was a population of CD138-negative cells sorted from bone marrow. The CDR3 nucleotides are TGTGCCAGCAGTACACCGGACAGGGCAACCTACGAGCAGTACTTC. Its protein is CASSTPDRATYEQYF.